Shown below are 29 T cell receptor beta chains from a single sample sequenced in a study of graft-versus-host responses after intestinal transplantation. The assay was immunoSEQ multiplex PCR, and TCRdb's table has in-frame clones only and misses some. This table has some 87,000 clones, roughly 92% appearing once. No cognate antigen is known for these TCRs. Sequences were derived from unstimulated CD4+ T cells sorted from spleen or lymph node cells, sampled before intestinal transplant. The receptors shown here come from a human donor who received an intestinal transplant.

The chain employs TRBV4-2 and TRBJ2-7; no clear D. Germline lookup yields CDR1 LGHNA and CDR2 YNFKEQ. The germline V and J ends were trimmed by 3 bases and 2 bases, with 14 bases remaining between them. The CDR3 runs to 15 residues. The DNA for the CDR3 is TGTGCCAGCAGCCAGAGTCAGCAAAAAACCTACGAGCAGTACTTC. Protein product: CASSQSQQKTYEQYF.

This chain uses TRBV19 with TRBJ2-7; a possible D gene is TRBD2 (5 bases). Trimming stripped 4 bases from V and 2 bases from J, with 15 bases between. Germline assignment: CDR1 LNHDA and CDR2 SQIVND (reference sequence). The CDR3 covers 15 residues. CDR3 residues: CASSNGVAPTYEQYF. In DNA, the CDR3 is TGTGCCAGTAGTAACGGTGTAGCGCCTACCTACGAGCAGTACTTC.

This clone was picked up a small number of times. The CDR3 protein is CASSRAGTGGEAFF. The CDR3 bases are TGTGCCAGTAGTAGGGCCGGGACAGGCGGTGAAGCTTTCTTT. The V and J genes are TRBV19 and TRBJ1-1; the match to TRBD1 covers 8 bases. The CDR3 loop spans 14 amino acids. Losses at the gene ends were 4 bases for V and 7 bases for J; bases not matched to a gene: 8. Germline loops: CDR1 LNHDA, CDR2 SQIVND (reference sequence).

This rearrangement joins TRBV27 to TRBJ1-3, with D tentatively TRBD1 (6 bases). The germline V and J ends were trimmed by 6 bases and 0 bases, with 15 bases remaining between them. This CDR3 spans 16 amino acids. Germline loops: CDR1 MNHEY, CDR2 SMNVEV (reference sequence). CDR3 DNA sequence: TGTGCCAGCAGCCCCGACAGGTTGTCCTCTGGAAACACCATATATTTT. This gives the protein CASSPDRLSSGNTIYF.

The chain is built from TRBV5-1 and TRBJ2-1; tentatively, D is TRBD1 (5 bases). With 0 bases removed from V and 7 bases from J, the gap between germline ends came to 11 bases. The CDR3 is 14 amino acids. Germline V gene data show CDR1 as SGHRS and CDR2 as YFSETQ. CDR3 loop: CASSLAAGKNEQFF. Here the CDR3 DNA reads TGCGCCAGCAGCTTGGCGGCAGGGAAGAATGAGCAGTTCTTC.

J is TRBJ2-1 and V is TRBV6-1; 10 bases fit TRBD2. CDR1 is MNHNS, CDR2 SASEGT, per germline. After removal of 1 base from V and 15 bases from J, the junction contained 9 bases not matched to a gene. This CDR3 has 14 residues. The CDR3 here is CASSEGLAGVLLFF. DNA for the CDR3: TGTGCCAGCAGTGAAGGCCTAGCGGGGGTGCTGTTGTTCTTC.

The CDR3 spells CASTLEGDTEAFF. Written as DNA, the CDR3 is TGTGCCAGCACGCTCGAAGGAGACACTGAAGCTTTCTTT. This sequence joins TRBV11-2 and TRBJ1-1; D not resolved. Trimming took off 7 bases at V and 3 bases at J, with 12 bases between the two ends. Germline V gene sequence: CDR1 SGHAT, CDR2 FQNNGV. This CDR3 comprises 13 residues. The whole variable domain, remainder taken from reference TRBV11-2 and TRBJ1-1, is EAGVAQSPRYKIIEKRQSVAFWCNPISGHATLYWYQQILGQGPKLLIQFQNNGVVDDSQLPKDRFSAERLKGVDSTLKIQPAKLEDSAVYLCASTLEGDTEAFFGQGTRLTVV.

The J gene is TRBJ1-3, the V gene TRBV5-6, with D tentatively TRBD1 (5 bases). The germline V gene has CDR1 SGHDT and CDR2 YYEEEE. CDR3 size: 12 residues. V was pared by 4 bases and J by 5 bases, with 7 bases between. CDR3 DNA: TGTGCCAGCAGCCCAGGGAGAAACACCATATATTTT. Its protein product is CASSPGRNTIYF.

This clone was observed a single time. The gene calls are TRBV6-5 and TRBJ1-1, with unresolved D. The CDR3 extends over 14 amino acids. V lost 2 bases and J 3 bases, leaving 10 bases between the germline ends. Germline-derived CDR1 and CDR2 are MNHEY and SVGAGI. CDR3 region: CASSYGAGDTEAFF. The CDR3, as DNA: TGTGCCAGCAGTTACGGAGCAGGCGACACTGAAGCTTTCTTT.

V usage is TRBV21-1 and J usage is TRBJ2-7; TRBD2, the D gene given by the table, was not confirmed from the DNA. TRBV21-1 is shown as a pseudogene. The CDR3 covers 13 residues. The CDR3: CASSKARSYEQYF. The CDR3 DNA follows: TGTGCCAGCAGCAAAGCGCGGAGCTACGAGCAGTACTTC.

V and J are TRBV6-5 and TRBJ2-2; 7 nucleotides agree with TRBD1. The length of the CDR3 is 15 residues. Per the germline V gene, CDR1 is MNHEY and CDR2 is SVGAGI. The J segment lost 5 bases and the V segment lost 6 bases, leaving 9 bases of the junction unmatched. The CDR3 sequence is CASRRPGQKTGELFF. CDR3 DNA: TGTGCCAGCAGGAGACCGGGACAGAAAACCGGGGAGCTGTTTTTT.

V gene TRBV6-5 combines with J gene TRBJ1-5, with D unclear. This CDR3 comprises 12 residues. The V end was cut by 6 bases, the J end by 3 bases, with 6 bases between. In germline, CDR1 is MNHEY, CDR2 SVGAGI. Here the CDR3 reads CASSSINQPQHF. For the CDR3, the DNA is TGTGCCAGCAGCTCCATCAATCAGCCCCAGCATTTT.

This clone is a singleton in its sample. This rearrangement joins TRBV6-1 to TRBJ2-7; 7 nucleotides line up with TRBD1. Germline CDR1 and CDR2: MNHNS and SASEGT. The CDR3 length is 15 residues. With 3 bases clipped from V and 2 bases from J, the junction kept 7 bases outside the gene matches. CDR3 loop: CASSDDLGTAYEQYF. CDR3 nucleotide sequence: TGTGCCAGCAGTGATGATCTCGGGACAGCCTACGAGCAGTACTTC.

The chain links TRBV30 to TRBJ2-5; D may be TRBD2 (6 bases). V lost 0 bases and J 2 bases, leaving 10 bases between the germline ends. From germline, CDR1 is GTSNPN and CDR2 SVGIG (reference sequence). The CDR3 runs to 14 residues. This CDR3 reads CAWSVGEVQETQYF. The CDR3 bases are TGTGCCTGGAGTGTCGGGGAGGTGCAAGAGACCCAGTACTTC.

The rearrangement links TRBV29-1 to TRBJ2-5; no reliable D call. The DNA end favors TRBJ2-7, so the J call may be wrong. The CDR3 spans 14 residues. Germline V gene data show CDR1 as SQVTM and CDR2 as ANQGSEA. The CDR3 here is CSVPVPILSNEQYF. The DNA for the CDR3 is TGCAGCGTCCCAGTCCCCATCCTGAGTAACGAGCAGTACTTC.

This chain joins TRBV28 and TRBJ2-3; 7 nucleotides align to TRBD1. The V and J ends lost 5 bases and 0 bases, in that order; junction bases with no gene match: 8. Germline V gives CDR1 MDHEN, CDR2 SYDVKM. This CDR3 has 16 residues. The CDR3 here is CASSRDGTASTDTQYF. The CDR3 DNA is TGTGCCAGCAGTAGAGACGGGACAGCTAGCACAGATACGCAGTATTTT.

The chain links TRBV11-2 to TRBJ2-6, with no clear D. V gave up 4 bases and J gave up 5 bases, with 24 bases separating them. The CDR3 extends over 19 amino acids. Germline assignment: CDR1 SGHAT and CDR2 FQNNGV. CDR3 loop: CASSCAETSKQSRANVLTF. CDR3 nucleotides: TGTGCCAGCAGCTGTGCTGAAACAAGCAAACAAAGTCGGGCCAACGTCCTGACTTTC. Full variable domain (missing parts from reference TRBV11-2 and TRBJ2-6): EAGVAQSPRYKIIEKRQSVAFWCNPISGHATLYWYQQILGQGPKLLIQFQNNGVVDDSQLPKDRFSAERLKGVDSTLKIQPAKLEDSAVYLCASSCAETSKQSRANVLTFGAGSRLTVL.

The chain couples TRBV27 to TRBJ2-7, with D tentatively TRBD1 (6 bases). Germline CDR1 and CDR2: MNHEY and SMNVEV (reference sequence). The CDR3 contains 14 residues. Trimming stripped 2 bases from V and 5 bases from J, with 13 bases between. In DNA form, the CDR3 reads TGTGCCAGCAGTTTAAGGGACATGCCCCACGAGCAGTACTTC. It yields the protein CASSLRDMPHEQYF.

V is TRBV19 and J is TRBJ1-5; 9 bases match TRBD1. This CDR3 contains 16 residues. Per germline, CDR1 LNHDA and CDR2 SQIVND (reference sequence). J lost 2 bases, V lost 4 bases, and 6 bases had no gene match. The CDR3: CASSNRDRDGNQPQHF. The CDR3 DNA follows: TGTGCCAGTAGTAACCGGGACAGGGATGGCAATCAGCCCCAGCATTTT.

This clone was found once. CDR3 sequence: CASQGTTYEQYF. The DNA of the CDR3 is TGTGCCAGCCAGGGAACGACCTACGAGCAGTACTTC. The chain uses TRBV18 and TRBJ2-7, with a weak D call TRBD1 (5 bases). CDR3 length equals 12 residues. The germline V gene encodes CDR1 KGHSH and CDR2 LQKENI. The V end lost 8 bases, the J end lost 2 bases, and 10 bases lay between the germline ends.

This clone was observed once. J is TRBJ2-3 and V is TRBV29-1, with 12 bases aligning to TRBD2. Per germline, CDR1 SQVTM and CDR2 ANQGSEA. This CDR3 contains 14 residues. The J segment lost 6 bases and the V segment lost 6 bases, leaving 7 bases of the junction unmatched. The DNA for the CDR3 is TGCAGCGTGGTGACTAGCGGGAGTTTGGATACGCAGTATTTT. This translates into CSVVTSGSLDTQYF.

The chain carries TRBV9 and TRBJ2-7; D is perhaps TRBD1 or TRBD2 (5 bases each). V was clipped by 7 bases and J by 2 bases, with 16 bases between them. CDR1 SGDLS and CDR2 YYNGEE come from the germline V gene. The CDR3 is made up of 14 amino acids. The DNA of the CDR3 is TGTGCCAGCGTACCGCCCCGGGGCACCTACGAGCAGTACTTC. This gives the protein CASVPPRGTYEQYF.

The rearrangement links TRBV6-1 to TRBJ1-4; D unclear. Germline V CDR1 and CDR2: MNHNS, SASEGT. CDR3 size: 14 residues. Deletions cut 5 bases from V and 8 bases from J, with 15 bases between. CDR3 loop: CASSYSGVGEKLFF. The CDR3 DNA is TGTGCCAGCAGTTATTCCGGGGTCGGGGAAAAACTGTTTTTT.

This clone appeared a few times. The chain couples TRBV28 to TRBJ2-7; TRBD1 might be the D (5 bases). This CDR3 comprises 12 residues. Per germline, CDR1 MDHEN and CDR2 SYDVKM. Trimming removed 0 bases at V and 7 bases at J, with 7 bases between. The CDR3 sequence is CASSLWGREQYF. The CDR3 nucleotides read TGTGCCAGCAGTTTATGGGGGCGGGAGCAGTACTTC. Complete variable domain (other parts from reference TRBV28 and TRBJ2-7): DVKVTQSSRYLVKRTGEKVFLECVQDMDHENMFWYRQDPGLGLRLIYFSYDVKMKEKGDIPEGYSVSREKKERFSLILESASTNQTSMYLCASSLWGREQYFGPGTRLTVT.

The chain recombines TRBV6-1 with TRBJ2-3; no clear D gene. The CDR3 sequence is 11 residues long. CDR1 and CDR2 from the germline V gene are MNHNS and SASEGT. V was cut by 7 bases and J by 6 bases, with 8 bases left in between. This CDR3 reads CASTPRDTQYF. The CDR3 DNA reads TGTGCCAGCACCCCACGTGATACGCAGTATTTT.

The V and J genes are TRBV10-3 and TRBJ1-1; 7 positions match TRBD1. The CDR3 is 13 amino acids. V was clipped by 3 bases and J by 7 bases; unmatched bases: 5. The germline V gene has CDR1 ENHRY and CDR2 SYGVKD. For the CDR3, the DNA is TGTGCCATCAGTGACGCCTGGACAGGTGAAGCTTTCTTT. It encodes CAISDAWTGEAFF.

The J gene is TRBJ1-6, the V gene TRBV5-6; D ambiguous. Trimming shortened V by 0 bases and J by 8 bases, and 9 bases separated the two germline ends. This CDR3 contains 14 residues. Germline assignment: CDR1 SGHDT and CDR2 YYEEEE. The CDR3 nucleotides read TGTGCCAGCAGCTTGGCCAGCGGGGATTCACCCCTCCACTTT. This translates into CASSLASGDSPLHF.

The V and J genes are TRBV27 and TRBJ1-1; 9 bases match TRBD1. The V segment lost 5 bases and the J segment 5 bases; nucleotides outside the gene matches: 12. The V gene's germline CDR1 is MNHEY and CDR2 SMNVEV (reference sequence). The CDR3 covers 16 residues. CDR3: CASSPQDRGSRTEAFF. Here the CDR3 DNA reads TGTGCCAGCAGTCCCCAGGACAGGGGAAGTCGGACTGAAGCTTTCTTT.

The chain employs TRBV18 and TRBJ2-1; D remains ambiguous. V was cut by 2 bases and J by 5 bases, with 13 bases left in between. The CDR3 consists of 15 residues. Germline CDR1 and CDR2: KGHSH and LQKENI. The CDR3 region has the DNA TGTGCCAGCTCACCATCCGGATCTACCGACAATGAGCAGTTCTTC. Its translation is CASSPSGSTDNEQFF.